A selection of T cell receptor beta chains follows, all from one sample in a study of shared clonotypes between healthy human individuals. The assay was immunoSEQ multiplex PCR, and TCRdb's table has in-frame clones only and misses some. The profile covers approximately 1.5 million clones, with just under 99% appearing a single time and about 0.35% taken by the ten largest. The sequenced sample consisted of naive CD4+ T cells sorted from blood. Receptors were obtained from a man younger than 40 in good health. Both conserved end residues are trimmed from each CDR3. Fields, in order: V gene, J gene, CDR3 length, CDR3 protein.

>TRBV18|TRBJ2-6|13
ASSQGGSGANVLT
>TRBV6-1|TRBJ2-1|16
ASSEDPPGLAGVNEQF
>TRBV11-3|TRBJ1-3|13
ASSLDQDRRNTIY
>TRBV11-2|TRBJ2-2|13
ASSHLLLGTGELF
>TRBV28|TRBJ2-5|11
ASTPAGEETQY
>TRBV14|TRBJ2-5|14
ASSPFSGSLQETQY
>TRBV5-4|TRBJ2-2|14
ASSLGDRGYTGELF
>TRBV2|TRBJ2-1|13
ASSGTSGSWYEQF
>TRBV6-5|TRBJ2-7|13
ASKKSQGYSYEQY
>TRBV6-9|TRBJ2-7|14
ASSGAGLAVSYEQY
>TRBV11-2|TRBJ2-7|12
ASSLEMGGYEQY
>TRBV9|TRBJ2-1|13
ASSAQVTSSHEQF
>TRBV15|TRBJ1-3|12
ATRATGEGNTIY
>TRBV4-1|TRBJ2-7|11
ASSQDERAQQY
>TRBV19|TRBJ1-5|11
ASSKGVVQPQH
>TRBV7-3|TRBJ2-1|12
ASSLTGTHNEQF
>TRBV30|TRBJ1-4|9
AWSDRGKLF
>TRBV19|TRBJ2-5|13
ASRDPGFAQETQY
>TRBV27|TRBJ2-2|12
ASRGQVNTGELF
>TRBV5-8|TRBJ2-7|17
ASSPRTSQGLRWYYEQY
>TRBV15|TRBJ2-1|13
ATTFGDRDNNEQF
>TRBV18|TRBJ1-4|12
ATTPIGSTEKLF
>TRBV25-1|TRBJ2-5|12
ASSEHRAQETQY
>TRBV19|TRBJ2-2|14
ASKKKRELDTGELF
>TRBV18|TRBJ2-5|10
ASSLRQEGLY
>TRBV18|TRBJ2-1|11
ASSPPSSSEQF
>TRBV28|TRBJ2-7|12
ASSLTGASYEQY
>TRBV19|TRBJ2-1|12
ASKDRATSNEQF
>TRBV6-5|TRBJ1-2|11
ASSSDSRYGYT
>TRBV19|TRBJ2-7|12
ASSSQSSSYEQY
>TRBV30|TRBJ1-3|10
AWDPAGNTIY
>TRBV27|TRBJ1-1|11
ASSFARNTEAF
>TRBV11-2|TRBJ1-2|12
ASSLDHGVGGYT